Listed below are T cell receptor beta chains from one sample, sequenced in a study of vaccination and CD4 T cells after COVID-19. TCRdb itself ran the PCR reads through MiXCR, one entry per CDR3 protein. Altogether roughly 19,000 distinct CDR3 sequences are present, less than 60% being singletons, with the ten largest covering around 2.6%. Their specific antigens are unknown. The sequences come from CD4+ T cells from blood, cultured in vitro, collected after SARS-CoV-2 vaccination. The origin of the receptors is a human donor who had recovered from COVID-19. Each CDR3 is given with its conserved first and last residue. Fields, in order: clone size, V gene, J gene, D gene, CDR3 protein, CDR3 DNA. The D gene is left open where the match is weak. Clone sizes are given selectively: once, few, many, or a class where the clone is expanded.

clone size: few
V gene: TRBV7-9
J gene: TRBJ2-5
D gene: TRBD1
CDR3 protein: CASRSGQGLETQYF
CDR3 DNA: TGTGCCAGCAGATCAGGACAGGGACTCGAGACCCAGTACTTC

clone size: few
V gene: TRBV20-1
J gene: TRBJ2-3
D gene: TRBD2
CDR3 protein: CSARLAGGLPQNTQYF
CDR3 DNA: TGCAGTGCTCGGCTAGCGGGAGGGTTACCACAGAATACGCAGTATTTT

clone size: few
V gene: TRBV7-9
J gene: TRBJ1-6
D gene: NA
CDR3 protein: CASSLLVYSPLHF
CDR3 DNA: TGTGCCAGCAGCTTACTCGTTTATTCACCCCTCCACTTT

clone size: NA
V gene: TRBV4-3
J gene: TRBJ1-2
D gene: NA
CDR3 protein: CASSQYFARDSYGYTF
CDR3 DNA: TGCGCCAGCAGCCAATATTTTGCCAGGGACTCCTATGGCTACACCTTC

clone size: NA
V gene: TRBV19
J gene: TRBJ2-5
D gene: NA
CDR3 protein: CASQHSETQYF
CDR3 DNA: TGTGCCTCCCAACACTCGGAGACCCAGTACTTC

clone size: NA
V gene: TRBV5-6
J gene: TRBJ2-1
D gene: TRBD2
CDR3 protein: CASSSTSGRRLSSYNEQFF
CDR3 DNA: TGTGCCAGCAGCTCGACTAGCGGGAGGAGATTGAGCTCCTACAATGAGCAGTTCTTC

clone size: few
V gene: TRBV6-1
J gene: TRBJ1-2
D gene: NA
CDR3 protein: CASSEAGGVGYGYTF
CDR3 DNA: TGTGCCAGCAGTGAAGCGGGGGGCGTCGGCTATGGCTACACCTTC

clone size: few
V gene: TRBV20-1
J gene: TRBJ2-2
D gene: TRBD1
CDR3 protein: CSASRTGGTGELFF
CDR3 DNA: TGCAGTGCTAGTAGGACAGGGGGAACCGGGGAGCTGTTTTTT

clone size: NA
V gene: TRBV5-6
J gene: TRBJ2-4
D gene: NA
CDR3 protein: CASSLSGPRVNIQYF
CDR3 DNA: TGTGCCAGCAGCTTAAGCGGGCCTCGCGTGAACATTCAGTACTTC

clone size: NA
V gene: TRBV2
J gene: TRBJ2-7
D gene: TRBD2
CDR3 protein: CASSERGVGSYEQYF
CDR3 DNA: TGTGCCAGCAGTGAACGGGGGGTAGGATCCTACGAGCAGTACTTC

clone size: NA
V gene: TRBV29-1
J gene: TRBJ1-1
D gene: NA
CDR3 protein: CSAWLGTNTEAFF
CDR3 DNA: TGCAGCGCCTGGCTTGGCACGAACACTGAAGCTTTCTTT

clone size: NA
V gene: TRBV7-9
J gene: TRBJ1-5
D gene: TRBD1
CDR3 protein: CASSRSGQGEQPQHF
CDR3 DNA: TGTGCCAGCAGCCGCTCGGGACAGGGAGAACAGCCCCAGCATTTT

clone size: NA
V gene: TRBV10-2
J gene: TRBJ1-1
D gene: NA
CDR3 protein: CASKMGGNTEAFF
CDR3 DNA: TGCGCCAGCAAAATGGGGGGTAACACTGAAGCTTTCTTT

clone size: NA
V gene: TRBV7-9
J gene: TRBJ2-1
D gene: TRBD2
CDR3 protein: CASRASGRATGEQFF
CDR3 DNA: TGTGCCAGCAGGGCCAGCGGGAGGGCCACGGGTGAGCAGTTCTTC

clone size: NA
V gene: TRBV20-1
J gene: TRBJ2-7
D gene: NA
CDR3 protein: CSAGDPYEQYF
CDR3 DNA: TGCAGTGCTGGGGACCCTTACGAGCAGTACTTC

clone size: NA
V gene: TRBV7-4
J gene: TRBJ1-2
D gene: NA
CDR3 protein: CASSRDDSPNYGYTF
CDR3 DNA: TGTGCCAGCAGCAGGGATGACAGTCCTAACTATGGCTACACCTTC

clone size: NA
V gene: TRBV27
J gene: TRBJ2-1
D gene: NA
CDR3 protein: CASSAGFQVFNEQFF
CDR3 DNA: TGTGCCAGCAGTGCCGGTTTTCAGGTGTTCAATGAGCAGTTCTTC

clone size: NA
V gene: TRBV19
J gene: TRBJ2-7
D gene: TRBD1
CDR3 protein: CASSMQTGGMDEQYF
CDR3 DNA: TGTGCCAGTAGTATGCAGACAGGGGGGATGGACGAGCAGTACTTC

clone size: NA
V gene: TRBV27
J gene: TRBJ1-2
D gene: NA
CDR3 protein: CASSLKPQNYGYTF
CDR3 DNA: TGTGCCAGCAGCCTAAAACCCCAAAACTATGGCTACACCTTC

clone size: few
V gene: TRBV6-2/TRBV6-3
J gene: TRBJ2-7
D gene: TRBD2
CDR3 protein: CASSPRTSSYEQYF
CDR3 DNA: TGTGCCAGCAGTCCCCGGACTAGTTCCTACGAGCAGTACTTC

clone size: NA
V gene: TRBV4-1
J gene: TRBJ1-2
D gene: NA
CDR3 protein: CASSQADLYTF
CDR3 DNA: TGCGCCAGCAGCCAAGCCGATCTCTACACCTTC

clone size: NA
V gene: TRBV11-2
J gene: TRBJ2-7
D gene: TRBD2
CDR3 protein: CASSYTSGSYEQYF
CDR3 DNA: TGTGCCAGCAGCTACACTAGCGGGAGCTACGAGCAGTACTTC

clone size: few
V gene: TRBV20-1
J gene: TRBJ2-5
D gene: NA
CDR3 protein: CSARDPREETQYF
CDR3 DNA: TGCAGTGCTAGAGATCCTAGGGAAGAGACCCAGTACTTC

clone size: NA
V gene: TRBV6-2/TRBV6-3
J gene: TRBJ2-2
D gene: NA
CDR3 protein: CASSYFTSRVDTGELFF
CDR3 DNA: TGTGCCAGCAGTTACTTTACGAGTAGGGTGGACACCGGGGAGCTGTTTTTT

clone size: NA
V gene: TRBV20-1
J gene: TRBJ1-2
D gene: NA
CDR3 protein: CSADSFSHGYTF
CDR3 DNA: TGCAGTGCGGACAGCTTCTCTCATGGCTACACCTTC

clone size: NA
V gene: TRBV6-1
J gene: TRBJ2-3
D gene: TRBD2
CDR3 protein: CASSGALAGPDTQYF
CDR3 DNA: TGTGCCAGCAGTGGCGCCCTAGCGGGACCAGATACGCAGTATTTT